This T cell receptor (beta chain) was recovered during a study of blood T cell repertoires in COVID-19. Across the study: Samples taken during acute and convalescent COVID-19 were collected in the United States, Italy and Spain. PBMCs, B-cell-depleted T cells, or T cells were the source of the cDNA or gDNA that made up the material.

Profiling relied on immunoSEQ multiplex PCR, and the TCRdb table lists in-frame clones only, not all of them. The data show under 300,000 clones, about nine tenths seen once. CDR1 and CDR2 (germline): LGHDT, YNNKEL (reference sequence). Trimming cost V 1 base and J 7 bases; bases outside gene matches: 20. The CDR3 length is 19 residues. The receptor comes from a woman between 40 and 55 years old who had recovered from COVID-19. Source material: peripheral blood. This sequence joins TRBV3-1 (or the pseudogene TRBV3-2) and TRBJ2-3, with TRBD2 identical over 7 bases. The DNA of the CDR3 is TGTGCCAGCAGCCAAGGCGGAAACTCGGGACTACCCGGGAGTTATACGCAGTATTTT. As protein: CASSQGGNSGLPGSYTQYF.